Listed below are T cell receptor beta chains from one sample, sequenced in a study of shared clonotypes between healthy human individuals. Libraries were prepared by immunoSEQ multiplex PCR; TCRdb keeps only in-frame clonotypes and omits some of them. The sample consists of millions of clones, about 95% of them appearing once. Input material: naive CD8+ T cells sorted from blood. The receptors shown here come from a man aged 18 to 29 in good health. CDR3s include the opening cysteine and the closing phenylalanine or tryptophan. A D gene is named only where the DNA matches it firmly. Some rows mark clone size as missing; the rest say once, few, many or name a class of expanded clone.

size	V	D	J	DNA	CDR3
.	TRBV5-1	.	TRBJ2-3	TGCGCCAGCAGCACCGGGACGGGCACAGATACGCAGTATTTT	CASSTGTGTDTQYF
once	TRBV11-3	TRBD1	TRBJ2-5	TGTGCCAGCAGCTCCTGGACAGGGGTTGGTGAAGAGACCCAGTACTTC	CASSSWTGVGEETQYF
.	TRBV5-8	.	TRBJ2-5	TGTGCCAGCGGGCTTTGGGAGACCCAGTACTTC	CASGLWETQYF
.	TRBV30	.	TRBJ2-7	TGTGCCTGGAGTCAGGACAGCGATGAGCAGTACTTC	CAWSQDSDEQYF
.	TRBV7-9	TRBD2	TRBJ2-7	TGTGCCAGCAGCACCCCGGGACTAGCGGGAGGGACCTACGAGCAGTACTTC	CASSTPGLAGGTYEQYF
.	TRBV30	.	TRBJ1-1	TGTGCCTCCCCCGGGGAGGCCACTGAAGCTTTCTTT	CASPGEATEAFF
.	TRBV5-1	.	TRBJ2-7	TGCGCCAGCAGCTTGGACAGCCCCTACGAGCAGTACTTC	CASSLDSPYEQYF
.	TRBV2	TRBD1	TRBJ1-2	TGTGCCAGCACCCGGGACAGAGAGAAAGCAACCTATGGCTACACCTTC	CASTRDREKATYGYTF
.	TRBV19	.	TRBJ1-5	TGTGCCAGTATGAAAGGGGCTGGGAGCAATCAGCCCCAGCATTTT	CASMKGAGSNQPQHF
.	TRBV7-9	.	TRBJ2-5	TGTGCCAGCAGCTTAGTCCTGGAGACCCAGTACTTC	CASSLVLETQYF
.	TRBV7-7	TRBD1	TRBJ2-7	TGTGCTAGCAGCTTAATCGACAGGGGCGAGCAGTACTTC	CASSLIDRGEQYF
.	TRBV6-1	.	TRBJ2-1	TGTGCCAGCAAACCTTACACGTCTGGGTACAATGAGCAGTTCTTC	CASKPYTSGYNEQFF
.	TRBV4-3	TRBD2	TRBJ2-7	TGCGCCAGCAGCCAGTACTCCGTAACTAGCGCCAACTACGAGCAGTACTTC	CASSQYSVTSANYEQYF
.	TRBV29-1	.	TRBJ1-1	TGCAGCGCCGAGGCAGGGGCGAACACTGAAGCTTTCTTT	CSAEAGANTEAFF
once	TRBV6-6	.	TRBJ1-1	TGTGCCAGCAGTTACTCGTATATGAACACTGAAGCTTTCTTT	CASSYSYMNTEAFF
.	TRBV13	.	TRBJ1-1	TGTGCCAGCAGCTTTGTCGGGCGGGGGAACACTGAAGCTTTCTTT	CASSFVGRGNTEAFF
.	TRBV11-2	.	TRBJ2-7	TGTGCCAGCAGCTTAGGAACAACCTACGAGCAGTACTTC	CASSLGTTYEQYF
.	TRBV7-8	.	TRBJ2-7	TGTGCCAGCAGTCCCCCGCACTACGAGCAGTACTTC	CASSPPHYEQYF
.	TRBV13	.	TRBJ2-1	TGTGCCAGCAGCCAAACCCAGCTACACTCCTACAATGAGCAGTTCTTC	CASSQTQLHSYNEQFF
.	TRBV27	TRBD1	TRBJ1-2	TGTGCCAGCAGTCTGGGACAGGGGGCATCAATCCATGGCTACACCTTC	CASSLGQGASIHGYTF
.	TRBV9	TRBD1	TRBJ2-7	TGTGCCAGCAGCGACCGGGACAGCTCCTACGAGCAGTACTTC	CASSDRDSSYEQYF
.	TRBV4-1	TRBD2	TRBJ2-3	TGCGCCAGCAGCCAAGCTAGCGGGGGTACAGATACGCAGTATTTT	CASSQASGGTDTQYF
.	TRBV27	.	TRBJ1-3	TGTGCCAGCAGCCCACTACAGGGTTCGCCTGGAAACACCATATATTTT	CASSPLQGSPGNTIYF
.	TRBV21-1	.	TRBJ2-7	TGTGCCAGCAGCCAGGACAGGGAGGAAGACGAGCAGTACTTC	CASSQDREEDEQYF
.	TRBV7-9	TRBD1	TRBJ2-5	TGTGCCAGCAGCCATTCTGACAGGGTCCAAGAGACCCAGTACTTC	CASSHSDRVQETQYF
.	TRBV29-1	.	TRBJ2-3	TGCAGCGTAGACGAGTATAGCACAGATACGCAGTATTTT	CSVDEYSTDTQYF
.	TRBV29-1	TRBD2	TRBJ2-7	TGCAGCGTTGAAAGCGGGACCGCCTACGAGCAGTACTTC	CSVESGTAYEQYF
.	TRBV27	.	TRBJ1-6	TGTGCCAGCAGTTTACGGTCACCCAATTCACCCCTCCACTTT	CASSLRSPNSPLHF
.	TRBV7-2	.	TRBJ2-7	TGTGCCAGCAGCTTAGTGGGGGGTTACACGTTATACGAGCAGTACTTC	CASSLVGGYTLYEQYF
.	TRBV5-4	TRBD2	TRBJ2-7	TGTGCCAGCAGCTTGGAGGGGACTAGCGGGAGGAACGAGCAGTACTTC	CASSLEGTSGRNEQYF
.	TRBV7-9	.	TRBJ2-1	TGTGCCAGCAGCCCGCCCGGGAGCTCCTACAATGAGCAGTTCTTC	CASSPPGSSYNEQFF
.	TRBV2	.	TRBJ2-1	TGTGCCAGCAGTGAAAACTACAATGAGCAGTTCTTC	CASSENYNEQFF
.	TRBV28	.	TRBJ1-2	TGTGCCAGCAGTTTGATAGACTTGGGCTATGGCTACACCTTC	CASSLIDLGYGYTF
.	TRBV2	.	TRBJ2-3	TGTGCCAGCAGTGTGTGGGATCCGGGAGATACGCAGTATTTT	CASSVWDPGDTQYF
once	TRBV11-1	TRBD1	TRBJ1-6	TGTGCCAGCAGCCCGACAGGGGGCGTCTTCAATTTATCACCCCTCCACTTT	CASSPTGGVFNLSPLHF
.	TRBV4-3	.	TRBJ1-4	TGCGCCAGCAGCCAAGACCCCGCCGGCGGGGTAGAAAAACTGTTTTTT	CASSQDPAGGVEKLFF
.	TRBV19	.	TRBJ1-2	TGTGCCAGTAGTCCCCCGGCGCCGAACTATGGCTACACCTTC	CASSPPAPNYGYTF